This T cell receptor (beta chain) is from a study of shared clonotypes between healthy human individuals. Overall study: Donors were a couple of women and a few men aged 18 to 49. Donors had three CD4 naive, three CD4 memory, two CD8 naive and one CD8 memory plate apiece.

J was trimmed by 9 bases and V by 0 bases; bases with no gene match: 3. Per the germline V gene, CDR1 is SGHDN and CDR2 is FVKESK. The length of the CDR3 is 13 residues. Genomic DNA belonging to each subset was distributed in equal measure over several immunoSEQ plates. The table came from immunoSEQ multiplex PCR; TCRdb's copy has only in-frame clones and leaves some out. The sample includes 2,500,000 or so clones, 85% to 95% of them seen just once. Splitting the CD4+ cells yielded a CD45RA+ naive subset and a CD45RA-negative memory subset. This receptor was obtained from a man between 18 and 29 years old in good health. Some clones in this sample may be carry-over from other donors' samples. The V and J genes are TRBV14 and TRBJ2-7; TRBD2 agrees at 9 bases. The specimen was naive CD4+ T cells from PBMCs. The subset denotes: CD45RA+ positively selected. CDR3 in amino acids: CASSQELAGAQYF. CDR3 in DNA: TGTGCCAGCAGCCAAGAGTTAGCGGGAGCGCAGTACTTC.